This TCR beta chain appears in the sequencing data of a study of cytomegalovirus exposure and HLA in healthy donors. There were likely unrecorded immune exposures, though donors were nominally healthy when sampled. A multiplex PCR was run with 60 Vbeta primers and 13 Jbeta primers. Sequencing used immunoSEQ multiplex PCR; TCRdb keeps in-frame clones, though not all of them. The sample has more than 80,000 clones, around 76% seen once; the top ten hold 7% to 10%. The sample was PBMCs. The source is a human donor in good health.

The CDR3 DNA sequence: TGCGCCAGCAGCCGGCACGGGACTAGCGGGGGTATCACCGGGGAGCTGTTTTTT. Protein product: CASSRHGTSGGITGELFF. J is TRBJ2-2 and V is TRBV5-1; 14 bases are a match to TRBD2. The CDR3 is 18 amino acids. The junction had 9 bases not matched to a gene; V was cut back by 4 bases and J by 4 bases. Per the germline V gene, CDR1 is SGHRS and CDR2 is YFSETQ.